Below are 25 T cell receptor beta chains sequenced from a single sample in a study of B cell selection in AIRE deficiency. The sorted conventional CD4 T cells were gated as CD4+CD127+. Clones were read by immunoSEQ multiplex PCR, and TCRdb kept only the in-frame ones, dropping some. Among fewer than 30,000 clones listed, roughly 97% were seen once. Specimen: CD4+CD127+ conventional T cells sorted from PBMCs. The receptors come from a human donor in good health.

J is TRBJ1-2 and V is TRBV7-2; D is undetermined. The germline V gene has CDR1 SGHTA and CDR2 FQGNSA. V gave up 0 bases and J gave up 3 bases, with 5 bases separating them. The CDR3 runs to 13 residues. The CDR3 sequence is CASSLARDYGYTF. In DNA form, the CDR3 reads TGTGCCAGCAGCTTAGCGCGGGACTATGGCTACACCTTC.

The chain joins TRBV4-2 to TRBJ2-7; TRBD2 might be the D (5 bases). CDR1 and CDR2 (germline): LGHNA, YNFKEQ. V was pared by 4 bases and J by 0 bases, with 10 bases between. The CDR3 has 14 amino acids. CDR3 protein: CASSPQRNSYEQYF. The CDR3 nucleotides read TGTGCCAGCAGCCCCCAGCGGAACTCCTACGAGCAGTACTTC.

The CDR3 sequence is CASSLKQGTEAFF. CDR3 sequence (DNA): TGTGCCAGCAGCCTAAAACAGGGTACTGAAGCTTTCTTT. The chain carries TRBV6-4 and TRBJ1-1; possibly TRBD1 for D (6 bases). Germline V lookup: CDR1 MRHNA, CDR2 SNTAGT. Trimming shortened V by 6 bases and J by 5 bases, and 13 bases separated the two germline ends. The CDR3 totals 13 residues.

The chain has TRBV27 and TRBJ2-7; D remains unclear. The germline V and J ends were trimmed by 0 bases and 4 bases, with 7 bases remaining between them. There are 13 residues in the CDR3. The germline V gene encodes CDR1 MNHEY and CDR2 SMNVEV (reference sequence). Here the CDR3 reads CASSLSRAYEQYF. Written as DNA, the CDR3 is TGTGCCAGCAGTTTATCACGAGCTTACGAGCAGTACTTC.

The chain has TRBV5-4 and TRBJ2-3; TRBD2 matches at 12 bases. Germline CDR1 and CDR2: SGHNT and YYREEE (reference sequence). This CDR3 region has 16 residues. Unmatched junction bases numbered 3, after V lost 4 bases and J lost 0 bases. The CDR3 coding sequence is TGTGCCAGCAGCACCGGACTAGCGGGGAGCACAGATACGCAGTATTTT. It codes for CASSTGLAGSTDTQYF.

The V call is TRBV5-4, the J call TRBJ2-5, with 11 positions matching TRBD1. The V and J ends lost 4 bases and 5 bases, in that order; junction bases with no gene match: 4. The V gene's germline CDR1 is SGHNT and CDR2 YYREEE (reference sequence). The CDR3 covers 14 residues. This CDR3 is CASSRDRGEETQYF. In nucleotides, the CDR3 is TGTGCCAGCAGCCGGGACAGGGGGGAGGAGACCCAGTACTTC.

The rearrangement links TRBV7-3 to TRBJ2-7; 7 bases align to TRBD2. CDR1 and CDR2 (germline): SGHTA, FQGTGA. This CDR3 comprises 15 residues. V was pared by 2 bases and J by 0 bases, with 4 bases of the junction left unmatched. CDR3 in DNA: TGTGCCAGCAGCTTAGAAGGACTAGGCTCCTACGAGCAGTACTTC. Residues: CASSLEGLGSYEQYF. Based on the CDR3 plus reference TRBV7-3 and TRBJ2-7, the full variable domain is GAGVSQTPSNKVTEKGKYVELRCDPISGHTALYWYRQSLGQGPEFLIYFQGTGAADDSGLPNDRFFAVRPEGSVSTLKIQRTERGDSAVYLCASSLEGLGSYEQYFGPGTRLTVT.

This chain uses TRBV29-1 with TRBJ2-3; the D gene is possibly TRBD1 (6 bases). The germline V gene encodes CDR1 SQVTM and CDR2 ANQGSEA. V was cut by 5 bases and J by 1 base, with 13 bases left in between. This CDR3 contains 14 residues. In nucleotides, the CDR3 is TGCAGCGTTTCGGGTCGACAGGGCACAGATACGCAGTATTTT. Translation: CSVSGRQGTDTQYF.

This clone has only one observation. The chain combines TRBV6-5 with TRBJ1-1, with a weak D call TRBD1 (5 bases). V gave up 0 bases and J gave up 0 bases, with 8 bases separating them. Germline V gene sequence: CDR1 MNHEY, CDR2 SVGAGI. This CDR3 has 15 residues. This chain's CDR3 is CASSYSAGLNTEAFF. The CDR3 DNA reads TGTGCCAGCAGTTACTCAGCGGGACTGAACACTGAAGCTTTCTTT.

The gene calls are TRBV7-2 and TRBJ2-6; D perhaps matches TRBD2 (5 bases). The length of the CDR3 is 15 residues. The germline V gene has CDR1 SGHTA and CDR2 FQGNSA. V was shortened by 5 bases and J by 0 bases, with 8 bases between the two germline ends. CDR3 bases: TGTGCCAGCAGCCTGGACTTCTCTGGGGCCAACGTCCTGACTTTC. Translated: CASSLDFSGANVLTF.

The V and J genes are TRBV9 and TRBJ1-6; possible D gene TRBD1, 6 bases. Per germline, CDR1 SGDLS and CDR2 YYNGEE. The V gene lost 5 bases and the J gene lost 0 bases, with 12 bases spanning the gap. This CDR3 is built from 16 residues. The CDR3 DNA follows: TGTGCCAGCAGTCCCAGGGGTACCTCCTATAATTCACCCCTCCACTTT. It translates to CASSPRGTSYNSPLHF.

The chain employs TRBV11-2 and TRBJ1-2; D ambiguous. Trimming shortened V by 1 base and J by 3 bases, and 6 bases separated the two germline ends. The germline gives CDR1 SGHAT, CDR2 FQNNGV. The CDR3 consists of 13 residues. CDR3 in DNA: TGTGCCAGCAGCTTAGCGCGGGACTATGGCTACACCTTC. Its protein product is CASSLARDYGYTF.

The chain is built from TRBV6-1 and TRBJ1-1; the D gene is possibly TRBD1 (5 bases). CDR3 length: 14 amino acids. Between the trimmed V and J ends, which lost 1 base and 4 bases, there was a span of 10 bases. Germline lookup yields CDR1 MNHNS and CDR2 SASEGT. The CDR3 region is CASSEDNRPTEAFF. The CDR3 nucleotides are TGTGCCAGCAGTGAAGATAACAGGCCCACTGAAGCTTTCTTT.

The chain combines TRBV29-1 with TRBJ1-3, with D uncertain. V was shortened by 4 bases and J by 2 bases, with 9 bases between the two germline ends. The CDR3 is 13 amino acids. From germline, CDR1 is SQVTM and CDR2 ANQGSEA. The CDR3 region is CSVGKEPGNTIYF. DNA for the CDR3: TGCAGCGTTGGGAAGGAACCTGGAAACACCATATATTTT.

V gene TRBV5-8 combines with J gene TRBJ2-3; perhaps TRBD1 as D (5 bases). The ends were cut back, 2 bases at V and 3 bases at J, with 7 bases in the middle. Germline V gene data show CDR1 as SGHTS and CDR2 as YDEGEE. CDR3 length: 13 residues. The CDR3 nucleotides read TGTGCCAGCAGCTTCCAGGGAACAGATACGCAGTATTTT. Protein sequence: CASSFQGTDTQYF.

This clone was detected only a few times. J is TRBJ1-2 and V is TRBV4-1; 7 bases fit TRBD1. From germline, CDR1 is MGHRA and CDR2 YSYEKL. Trimming at V came to 3 bases and at J to 4 bases, leaving 2 bases not matched to a gene. CDR3 length equals 13 residues. DNA of the CDR3: TGCGCCAGCAGCCACCGACAGGGCTATGGCTACACCTTC. Translation gives CASSHRQGYGYTF.

V and J are TRBV28 and TRBJ1-5; 7 nucleotides align to TRBD1. This CDR3 comprises 14 residues. Trimming cost V 5 bases and J 7 bases; bases outside gene matches: 8. Germline V gene sequence: CDR1 MDHEN, CDR2 SYDVKM. Written as DNA, the CDR3 is TGTGCCAGCAGTCTCCCACAGGGGAACCAGCCCCAGCATTTT. Encoded protein: CASSLPQGNQPQHF.

This clone was seen just once. J is TRBJ2-1 and V is TRBV7-2; D is unresolved. CDR3 length equals 13 residues. V lost 5 bases to trimming and J lost 9 bases, with 14 bases between them. From germline, CDR1 is SGHTA and CDR2 FQGNSA. As DNA, the CDR3 is TGTGCCAGCAGCCCGGCCCCCCCGGGTGAGCAGTTCTTC. The encoded protein is CASSPAPPGEQFF.

The chain combines TRBV5-1 with TRBJ2-5; possibly TRBD2 for D (6 bases). The CDR3 has 12 amino acids. V dropped 9 bases and J dropped 4 bases, with 13 bases sitting between them. Germline V gene sequence: CDR1 SGHRS, CDR2 YFSETQ. CDR3 coding DNA: TGCGCCACCAGTACAGCGGGAGAGACCCAGTACTTC. This codes for CATSTAGETQYF.

The J gene is TRBJ2-2, the V gene TRBV19, with D possibly matching TRBD2 (6 bases). The CDR3 extends over 15 amino acids. V lost 7 bases to trimming and J lost 0 bases, with 12 bases between them. Looked up from germline, CDR1 is LNHDA and CDR2 is SQIVND (reference sequence). This chain's CDR3 is CASTLGTPNTGELFF. CDR3 coding DNA: TGTGCCAGTACCCTGGGGACTCCGAACACCGGGGAGCTGTTTTTT.

The chain links TRBV29-1 to TRBJ2-3; 9 positions agree with TRBD2. There are 15 residues in the CDR3. Germline values: CDR1 SQVTM, CDR2 ANQGSEA. The J segment lost 0 bases and the V segment lost 1 base, leaving 2 bases of the junction unmatched. The chain's CDR3 is CSVEGLAGSTDTQYF. The CDR3 nucleotides are TGCAGCGTTGAAGGCCTAGCGGGAAGCACAGATACGCAGTATTTT.

The rearrangement links TRBV7-9 to TRBJ1-1, with D possibly matching TRBD1 (5 bases). Germline V lookup: CDR1 SEHNR, CDR2 FQNEAQ (reference sequence). This CDR3 is 13 amino acids long. V gave up 8 bases and J gave up 4 bases, with 14 bases separating them. For the CDR3, the DNA is TGTGCCAGCGGCCGGGACGGGGGCACTGAAGCTTTCTTT. This translates into CASGRDGGTEAFF.

The rearrangement links TRBV5-6 to TRBJ2-5; no reliable D call. Trimming stripped 1 base from V and 4 bases from J, with 5 bases between. From germline, CDR1 is SGHDT and CDR2 YYEEEE. The CDR3 is 12 residues long. CDR3 region: CASSLSTETQYF. CDR3 nucleotide sequence: TGTGCCAGCAGCTTGTCTACAGAGACCCAGTACTTC.

In this sample, this clone turned up once. In nucleotides, the CDR3 is TGTGCCAGCAGCTTAGCCAGGGGTACGCAAGAGACCCAGTACTTC. Its translation is CASSLARGTQETQYF. The chain has TRBV7-9 and TRBJ2-5, with TRBD1 as a possible D gene (6 bases). The length of the CDR3 is 15 residues. Trimming stripped 0 bases from V and 2 bases from J, with 10 bases between. Germline CDR1 reads SEHNR; CDR2 reads FQNEAQ (reference sequence).

CDR3 bases: TGTGCCAGCAGCTCCAGAACCGGAGCAGATACGCAGTATTTT. Its protein product is CASSSRTGADTQYF. V gene TRBV9 combines with J gene TRBJ2-3, with unresolved D. The CDR3 is 14 amino acids. Trimming shortened V by 4 bases and J by 4 bases, and 13 bases separated the two germline ends. Germline CDR1 SGDLS, CDR2 YYNGEE.